These 22 T cell receptor beta chains came from one sample sequenced in a study of T cell responses to AZD1222 COVID-19 vaccine. Assay used: immunoSEQ multiplex PCR; TCRdb lists only in-frame clones, some missing. The table records about 120,000 clones, just under 95% of them present only once. This specimen was peripheral blood, taken on day 0 of AZD1222 vaccination. The receptors originated from an adult in good health.

This chain links TRBV3-1 (or the pseudogene TRBV3-2) with TRBJ1-5; the match to TRBD1 covers 8 bases. Germline V gives CDR1 LGHDT, CDR2 YNNKEL (reference sequence). CDR3 length: 14 amino acids. V trimming: 5 bases; J trimming: 5 bases; junction bases outside the gene matches: 5. This CDR3 reads CASSDRGGDQPQHF. The CDR3 region has the DNA TGTGCCAGCAGCGACAGGGGAGGGGATCAGCCCCAGCATTTT.

V and J are TRBV7-3 and TRBJ1-1; the match to TRBD1 covers 8 bases. The CDR3 has 13 amino acids. Looked up from germline, CDR1 is SGHTA and CDR2 is FQGTGA. With V trimmed by 6 bases and J by 4 bases, 4 bases remained unmatched. The CDR3 reads CASSPRGPTEAFF. The CDR3 DNA sequence: TGTGCCAGCAGTCCCAGGGGGCCCACTGAAGCTTTCTTT.

This rearrangement joins TRBV28 to TRBJ2-3; D is ambiguous. Trimming pared 8 bases from V and 2 bases from J, leaving 14 bases between. Germline V gives CDR1 MDHEN, CDR2 SYDVKM. CDR3 length: 14 amino acids. This CDR3 is CASAVDWPTDTQYF. Here the CDR3 DNA reads TGTGCCAGCGCCGTCGACTGGCCCACAGATACGCAGTATTTT.

In its sample, this clone was seen a few times. The chain is built from TRBV28 and TRBJ2-7, with D tentatively TRBD1 (5 bases). Between the trimmed V and J ends, which lost 5 bases and 7 bases, there was a span of 12 bases. Germline loops: CDR1 MDHEN, CDR2 SYDVKM. The CDR3 spans 12 residues. The CDR3 here is CASSLGPLEQYF. The CDR3 nucleotides are TGTGCCAGCAGTCTGGGGCCACTTGAGCAGTACTTC.

This chain links TRBV4-1 with TRBJ2-7, with D maybe TRBD1 (5 bases). Trimming removed 1 base at V and 6 bases at J, with 28 bases between. In germline, CDR1 is MGHRA, CDR2 YSYEKL. The CDR3 is made up of 19 amino acids. The CDR3 region is CASSQVHLGVGGRAPEQYF. CDR3 nucleotides: TGCGCCAGCAGCCAAGTTCATCTTGGGGTGGGCGGCAGGGCACCCGAGCAGTACTTC.

This clone came up once. The chain couples TRBV6-5 to TRBJ2-3; TRBD2 matches 9 bases. The CDR3 has 16 amino acids. Trimming took 0 bases from V and 3 from J; bases not matched to a gene: 4. CDR1 and CDR2 from the germline V gene are MNHEY and SVGAGI. In DNA form, the CDR3 reads TGTGCCAGCAGTTACTCGACGACTAGCGGTACAGATACGCAGTATTTT. Amino acid sequence: CASSYSTTSGTDTQYF.

The chain links TRBV28 to TRBJ1-6; a possible D gene is TRBD1 (6 bases). V was trimmed by 3 bases and J by 10 bases, leaving 10 bases between them. The CDR3 has 13 residues. Looked up from germline, CDR1 is MDHEN and CDR2 is SYDVKM. The chain's CDR3 is CASSLDSKSPLHF. The CDR3 DNA follows: TGTGCCAGCAGTTTGGACAGTAAATCACCCCTCCACTTT.

This clone was recorded only once. The chain carries TRBV28 and TRBJ2-5, with TRBD2 as a possible D gene (5 bases). Deletions cut 1 base from V and 4 bases from J, with 7 bases between. Per germline, CDR1 MDHEN and CDR2 SYDVKM. This CDR3 has 13 residues. DNA for the CDR3: TGTGCCAGCAGTTTATCGGGGTCAGAGACCCAGTACTTC. It translates to CASSLSGSETQYF.

The J gene is TRBJ2-7, the V gene TRBV19, with D tentatively TRBD1 or TRBD2 (7 bases each). The germline V gene encodes CDR1 LNHDA and CDR2 SQIVND (reference sequence). The ends were cut back, 7 bases at V and 6 bases at J, with 19 bases in the middle. The CDR3 is 14 residues long. The DNA for the CDR3 is TGTGCCAGTAAAGAGGGGGCGACTAGCACCGAGCAGTACTTC. Its protein product is CASKEGATSTEQYF. Variable domain in full (rest from reference TRBV19 and TRBJ2-7): DGGITQSPKYLFRKEGQNVTLSCEQNLNHDAMYWYRQDPGQGLRLIYYSQIVNDFQKGDIAEGYSVSREKKESFPLTVTSAQKNPTAFYLCASKEGATSTEQYFGPGTRLTVT.

The V and J genes are TRBV6-5 and TRBJ1-1, with D unclear. V shed 0 bases and J shed 1 base, with 6 bases lying between them. In germline, CDR1 is MNHEY, CDR2 SVGAGI. The CDR3 covers 14 residues. The CDR3 loop is CASSYSGKNTEAFF. The CDR3 nucleotides read TGTGCCAGCAGTTACTCAGGGAAGAACACTGAAGCTTTCTTT.

This clone was seen once. The J gene is TRBJ2-2, the V gene TRBV28, with 9 bases that match TRBD2. The germline CDR1 and CDR2 sequences are MDHEN and SYDVKM. The J segment lost 1 base and the V segment lost 3 bases, leaving 9 bases of the junction unmatched. The CDR3 runs to 18 residues. The CDR3 DNA follows: TGTGCCAGCAGTTTGGTAGGGCGGCGGGAGGGGAACACCGGGGAGCTGTTTTTT. Its protein product is CASSLVGRREGNTGELFF.

The genes are TRBV29-1 and TRBJ1-1; D is perhaps TRBD1 (6 bases). The CDR3 spans 11 residues. V gave up 7 bases and J gave up 3 bases, with 9 bases separating them. Germline CDR1 is SQVTM and CDR2 is ANQGSEA. This chain's CDR3 is CSGTAYTEAFF. In DNA, the CDR3 is TGCAGCGGGACAGCCTACACTGAAGCTTTCTTT.

This chain joins TRBV18 and TRBJ2-5, with a tentative D call TRBD1 (6 bases). V was pared by 5 bases and J by 4 bases, with 20 bases between. The germline CDR1 and CDR2 sequences are KGHSH and LQKENI. The CDR3 runs to 16 residues. DNA of the CDR3: TGTGCCAGCTCAATTAACCAGCTACAGGGTTCAGAGACCCAGTACTTC. Residues: CASSINQLQGSETQYF.

The chain combines TRBV28 with TRBJ1-2; D is ambiguous. This CDR3 spans 14 amino acids. Looked up from germline, CDR1 is MDHEN and CDR2 is SYDVKM. Trimming removed 6 bases from V and 7 bases from J, with 18 bases in between. DNA of the CDR3: TGTGCCAGCAGCTTAACTGGCCGTCAGTTTGGCTACACCTTC. Amino acids: CASSLTGRQFGYTF.

The rearrangement uses TRBV28 and TRBJ1-1, with TRBD1 matching over 9 bases. Germline trimming cut 1 base from V and 0 bases from J; bases unmatched to any gene: 9. The CDR3 covers 18 residues. Looked up from germline, CDR1 is MDHEN and CDR2 is SYDVKM. The CDR3 is CASSLSRQGVHMNTEAFF. CDR3 nucleotides: TGTGCCAGCAGTTTATCCAGACAGGGGGTACACATGAACACTGAAGCTTTCTTT.

This chain links TRBV7-3 with TRBJ2-3, with 8 bases matching TRBD2. Germline V gene data show CDR1 as SGHTA and CDR2 as FQGTGA. CDR3 length equals 20 residues. Trimming cost V 6 bases and J 0 bases; bases outside gene matches: 20. The CDR3 nucleotides are TGTGCCAGCAGTCCGGCGGCTAGCGGGTCTCCCTTATTTAGCACAGATACGCAGTATTTT. This sequence encodes CASSPAASGSPLFSTDTQYF.

The chain combines TRBV5-8 with TRBJ2-5; tentatively, D is TRBD1 (6 bases). Per the germline V gene, CDR1 is SGHTS and CDR2 is YDEGEE. The CDR3 loop spans 16 amino acids. V was trimmed by 4 bases and J by 0 bases, leaving 16 bases between them. The CDR3 DNA reads TGTGCCAGCAGCCAAGGACAGAACACGTACCAAGAGACCCAGTACTTC. Its translation: CASSQGQNTYQETQYF.

This chain connects TRBV28 to TRBJ2-7; D call uncertain. The ends were cut back, 6 bases at V and 7 bases at J, with 13 bases in the middle. This CDR3 spans 12 amino acids. Looked up from germline, CDR1 is MDHEN and CDR2 is SYDVKM. CDR3 DNA: TGTGCCAGCAGGGGCAGAGGAATTGAGCAGTACTTC. Its translation is CASRGRGIEQYF.

This clone was counted once. This chain uses TRBV6-4 with TRBJ2-5; D possibly corresponds to TRBD2 (6 bases). Germline CDR1 MRHNA, CDR2 SNTAGT. The length of the CDR3 is 14 residues. Trimming took off 4 bases at V and 5 bases at J, with 14 bases between the two ends. The DNA for the CDR3 is TGTGCCAGCAGTGCGTCGGGAGAAAGCGAGACCCAGTACTTC. As protein: CASSASGESETQYF.

The genes are TRBV28 and TRBJ1-4; D is perhaps TRBD1 (5 bases). Trimming pared 3 bases from V and 7 bases from J, leaving 21 bases between. CDR1 and CDR2 from the germline V gene are MDHEN and SYDVKM. CDR3 size: 17 residues. The CDR3 protein is CASSFDPLQGEAEKLFF. CDR3 coding DNA: TGTGCCAGCAGTTTTGACCCCCTCCAAGGGGAGGCTGAAAAACTGTTTTTT.

This chain joins TRBV30 and TRBJ2-1, with 9 bases identical to TRBD2. Germline V lookup: CDR1 GTSNPN, CDR2 SVGIG (reference sequence). The CDR3 is 13 amino acids. V lost 0 bases and J lost 9; bases outside the gene matches: 3. CDR3: CAWSVLAGVEQFF. For the CDR3, the DNA is TGTGCCTGGAGTGTATTAGCGGGAGTTGAGCAGTTCTTC.

The V call is TRBV4-1, the J call TRBJ2-3; D uncertain. CDR3 length: 15 residues. V gave up 0 bases and J gave up 0 bases, with 7 bases separating them. The germline V gene encodes CDR1 MGHRA and CDR2 YSYEKL. CDR3 region: CASSQDLVSTDTQYF. The CDR3 DNA reads TGCGCCAGCAGCCAAGATCTCGTTAGCACAGATACGCAGTATTTT.